Listed here are 19 T cell receptor beta chains from one sample, sequenced in a study of blood T cell repertoires in COVID-19. Libraries were prepared by immunoSEQ multiplex PCR; TCRdb keeps only in-frame clonotypes and omits some of them. The sample has around 250,000 clones, 85% to 90% seen once; the top ten hold over 4%. The sequenced material came from PBMCs or T cells enriched from blood (not recorded which). These TCRs come from a woman between 25 and 40 years old who had recovered from COVID-19.

This sequence joins TRBV30 and TRBJ2-1; the match to TRBD2 covers 7 bases. CDR1 and CDR2 (germline): GTSNPN, SVGIG (reference sequence). The CDR3 totals 15 residues. V was pared by 7 bases and J by 4 bases, with 13 bases of the junction left unmatched. The CDR3 DNA sequence: TGTGCCTCTTGTACGAGGGCGGGGGTATACAATGAGCAGTTCTTC. It translates to CASCTRAGVYNEQFF.

V gene TRBV28 combines with J gene TRBJ2-2, with 11 bases that match TRBD1. The germline V gene has CDR1 MDHEN and CDR2 SYDVKM. The CDR3 spans 14 residues. J gave up 8 bases and V 8 bases, and 7 bases lay outside the gene matches. The CDR3 is CASRDRGLSGELFF. CDR3 in DNA: TGTGCCAGCCGGGACAGGGGGTTGTCGGGGGAGCTGTTTTTT. The complete variable domain, with remaining parts taken from reference TRBV28 and TRBJ2-2, reads DVKVTQSSRYLVKRTGEKVFLECVQDMDHENMFWYRQDPGLGLRLIYFSYDVKMKEKGDIPEGYSVSREKKERFSLILESASTNQTSMYLCASRDRGLSGELFFGEGSRLTVL.

This clone showed up just once. Other nucleotide sequences in the sample specify the same CDR3. DNA for the CDR3: TGTGCCAGCAGCGTAGGGGGGGACAATGAGCAGTTCTTC. Encoded protein: CASSVGGDNEQFF. The chain is built from TRBV9 and TRBJ2-1, with D possibly matching TRBD2 (6 bases). Germline V gene data show CDR1 as SGDLS and CDR2 as YYNGEE. This CDR3 region has 13 residues. With 0 bases removed from V and 5 bases from J, the gap between germline ends came to 6 bases.

The chain has TRBV19 and TRBJ2-5; D not resolved. Germline lookup yields CDR1 LNHDA and CDR2 SQIVND (reference sequence). Trimming cost V 3 bases and J 2 bases, with 7 bases left between them. This CDR3 region has 13 residues. The CDR3 spells CASSISYQETQYF. In DNA form, the CDR3 reads TGTGCCAGTAGTATCTCCTATCAAGAGACCCAGTACTTC. The full variable domain, with the rest looked up from reference TRBV19 and TRBJ2-5, is DGGITQSPKYLFRKEGQNVTLSCEQNLNHDAMYWYRQDPGQGLRLIYYSQIVNDFQKGDIAEGYSVSREKKESFPLTVTSAQKNPTAFYLCASSISYQETQYFGPGTRLLVL.

This clone was seen once. The gene calls are TRBV5-1 and TRBJ2-7, with D perhaps TRBD1 (6 bases). The CDR3 length is 14 residues. V was pared by 0 bases and J by 2 bases, with 9 bases between. Germline V gene data show CDR1 as SGHRS and CDR2 as YFSETQ. The CDR3 DNA follows: TGCGCCAGCAGCTTGGCCAGGGGCGCCTACGAGCAGTACTTC. Translated, it gives CASSLARGAYEQYF.

The gene calls are TRBV6-2 or TRBV6-3 and TRBJ1-1; a weak D match, TRBD1 (6 bases). The CDR3 is 18 residues long. Germline V gene lookup returns CDR1 MNHEY and CDR2 SVGEGT. Trimming took 1 base from V and 5 from J, leaving 23 bases between them. CDR3 sequence: CASSYYRQARGGRTEAFF. CDR3 nucleotide sequence: TGTGCCAGCAGTTACTATCGACAGGCGCGTGGGGGAAGGACTGAAGCTTTCTTT.

This clone occurred a few times. The chain uses TRBV5-4 and TRBJ2-1; no reliable D call. This CDR3 region has 16 residues. V was shortened by 0 bases and J by 7 bases, with 17 bases between the two germline ends. The germline CDR1 and CDR2 sequences are SGHNT and YYREEE (reference sequence). CDR3 coding DNA: TGTGCCAGCAGCTTGGAACCGGTCCCTCAGAGGAATGAGCAGTTCTTC. It is translated as CASSLEPVPQRNEQFF.

The V and J genes are TRBV6-2 or TRBV6-3 and TRBJ1-5; no firm D call. CDR3 length equals 13 residues. Germline V gene sequence: CDR1 MNHEY, CDR2 SVGEGT. V was shortened by 1 base and J by 7 bases, with 8 bases between the two germline ends. The CDR3 loop reads CASSYFAEQPQHF. In nucleotides, the CDR3 is TGTGCCAGCAGTTACTTTGCGGAGCAGCCCCAGCATTTT.

The rearrangement joins TRBV4-3 to TRBJ2-2; D is ambiguous. The CDR3 consists of 15 residues. V dropped 4 bases and J dropped 0 bases, with 9 bases sitting between them. The germline V gene encodes CDR1 LGHNA and CDR2 YSLEER. CDR3 DNA: TGCGCCAGCAGCCCCCGGTCAACGAACACCGGGGAGCTGTTTTTT. It specifies CASSPRSTNTGELFF.

This chain uses TRBV5-6 with TRBJ2-5; a weak D match, TRBD2 (7 bases). The ends were cut back, 0 bases at V and 5 bases at J, with 8 bases in the middle. The V gene's germline CDR1 is SGHDT and CDR2 YYEEEE. The CDR3 runs 13 residues. As DNA, the CDR3 is TGTGCCAGCAGCTTGGCGGGGGGCGAGACCCAGTACTTC. Protein: CASSLAGGETQYF. The variable domain in full, with the rest retrieved from reference TRBV5-6 and TRBJ2-5, is DAGVTQSPTHLIKTRGQQVTLRCSPKSGHDTVSWYQQALGQGPQFIFQYYEEEERQRGNFPDRFSGHQFPNYSSELNVNALLLGDSALYLCASSLAGGETQYFGPGTRLLVL.

This clone showed up just a few times. The rearrangement uses TRBV7-9 and TRBJ1-2; 9 bases line up with TRBD1. V shed 8 bases and J 5 bases; nucleotides not matched to a gene: 9. Germline-derived CDR1 and CDR2 are SEHNR and FQNEAQ (reference sequence). The CDR3 has 14 amino acids. CDR3 protein: CASRSGTGNYGYTF. The CDR3 nucleotides are TGTGCCAGCCGCTCCGGGACAGGGAATTATGGCTACACCTTC.

The chain links TRBV30 to TRBJ2-1, with 7 bases that match TRBD2. The CDR3 has 18 amino acids. Per the germline V gene, CDR1 is GTSNPN and CDR2 is SVGIG (reference sequence). Trimming took 4 bases from V and 7 from J; bases not matched to a gene: 22. The CDR3 coding sequence is TGTGCCTGGAACGGCCCACTACGAAGACTAGCCGGAGGAAATGAGCAGTTCTTC. Encoded protein: CAWNGPLRRLAGGNEQFF. The full variable domain, with the rest looked up from reference TRBV30 and TRBJ2-1, is SQTIHQWPATLVQPVGSPLSLECTVEGTSNPNLYWYRQAAGRGLQLLFYSVGIGQISSEVPQNLSASRPQDRQFILSSKKLLLSDSGFYLCAWNGPLRRLAGGNEQFFGPGTRLTVL.

This chain uses TRBV5-4 with TRBJ1-1; D remains unclear. There are 14 residues in the CDR3. The germline V and J ends were trimmed by 0 bases and 0 bases, with 6 bases remaining between them. Germline CDR1 is SGHNT and CDR2 is YYREEE (reference sequence). The CDR3 loop is CASSLDSLNTEAFF. CDR3 bases: TGTGCCAGCAGCTTGGATTCCTTGAACACTGAAGCTTTCTTT.

V and J are TRBV5-1 and TRBJ2-1; 12 positions agree with TRBD2. V was pared by 5 bases and J by 5 bases, with 11 bases of the junction left unmatched. This CDR3 contains 17 residues. Per germline, CDR1 SGHRS and CDR2 YFSETQ. The CDR3 region is CASSYLRTSGDNNEQFF. The CDR3 nucleotides read TGCGCCAGCAGTTACTTACGGACTAGCGGGGACAACAATGAGCAGTTCTTC.

V is TRBV28 and J is TRBJ2-7; 7 bases map to TRBD2. The germline CDR1 and CDR2 sequences are MDHEN and SYDVKM. This CDR3 contains 14 residues. With V trimmed by 3 bases and J by 5 bases, 7 bases remained unmatched. CDR3 nucleotides: TGTGCCAGCAGTTTTGGTGGGAGGGCTGACGAGCAGTACTTC. It translates to CASSFGGRADEQYF.

The chain links TRBV7-9 to TRBJ2-1; 8 nucleotides agree with TRBD1. Germline lookup yields CDR1 SEHNR and CDR2 FQNEAQ (reference sequence). V was pared by 5 bases and J by 4 bases, with 4 bases of the junction left unmatched. This CDR3 contains 14 residues. The CDR3 nucleotides are TGTGCCAGCAGCGCCTGGACAGGGTACAATGAGCAGTTCTTC. It translates to CASSAWTGYNEQFF. The full variable domain, with the rest looked up from reference TRBV7-9 and TRBJ2-1, is DTGVSQNPRHKITKRGQNVTFRCDPISEHNRLYWYRQTLGQGPEFLTYFQNEAQLEKSRLLSDRFSAERPKGSFSTLEIQRTEQGDSAMYLCASSAWTGYNEQFFGPGTRLTVL.

The chain is built from TRBV2 and TRBJ1-2; 7 nucleotides match TRBD1. There are 14 residues in the CDR3. Germline V gene sequence: CDR1 SNHLY, CDR2 FYNNEI. The ends lost 5 bases at V and 5 bases at J; junction bases unmatched: 8. CDR3 nucleotides: TGTGCCAGCAGTCCGACAGGGCCAACTTATGGCTACACCTTC. Protein sequence: CASSPTGPTYGYTF.

The V gene is TRBV12-3 or TRBV12-4, the J gene TRBJ2-2; possible D gene TRBD2, 6 bases. The CDR3 is 11 residues long. Trimming took off 5 bases at V and 10 bases at J, with 8 bases between the two ends. The DNA of the CDR3 is TGTGCCAGCAGTCCGGGGGTGGAGCTGTTTTTT. Its protein is CASSPGVELFF.

The rearrangement links TRBV2 to TRBJ1-1; possible D gene TRBD1, 5 bases. Germline CDR1 and CDR2: SNHLY and FYNNEI. CDR3 size: 12 residues. The V end lost 5 bases, the J end lost 1 base, and 5 bases lay between the germline ends. CDR3 coding DNA: TGTGCCAGCAGTACAGGGAACACTGAAGCTTTCTTT. This encodes CASSTGNTEAFF. Full variable domain (missing parts from reference TRBV2 and TRBJ1-1): EPEVTQTPSHQVTQMGQEVILRCVPISNHLYFYWYRQILGQKVEFLVSFYNNEISEKSEIFDDQFSVERPDGSNFTLKIRSTKLEDSAMYFCASSTGNTEAFFGQGTRLTVV.